These 20 T cell receptor beta chains were all obtained from the same sample, sequenced in a study of T cell responses to AZD1222 COVID-19 vaccine. Profiling relied on immunoSEQ multiplex PCR, and the TCRdb table lists in-frame clones only, not all of them. The repertoire includes over 100,000 clones, roughly 91% of them detected once, and roughly 0.98% sits in the top ten. This sample comprised peripheral blood, obtained 28 days after the second AZD1222 dose. The receptors stem from an adult who received the AZD1222 COVID-19 vaccine.

For the CDR3, the DNA is TGTGCCAGCAGCGGGAGAGCCGGACAGGGCATCCGCGTCGGGGAGCTGTTTTTT. Residues: CASSGRAGQGIRVGELFF. The chain is built from TRBV9 and TRBJ2-2; TRBD1 matches 8 bases. V was clipped by 3 bases and J by 7 bases; unmatched bases: 17. The CDR3 is 18 amino acids. Germline V CDR1 and CDR2: SGDLS, YYNGEE.

J is TRBJ1-2 and V is TRBV2; possibly TRBD1 for D (6 bases). The germline V gene encodes CDR1 SNHLY and CDR2 FYNNEI. Trimming removed 6 bases at V and 2 bases at J, with 10 bases between. There are 13 residues in the CDR3. The CDR3 loop reads CASSPQGNYGYTF. CDR3 sequence (DNA): TGTGCCAGCAGCCCCCAGGGGAACTATGGCTACACCTTC.

The V and J genes are TRBV18 and TRBJ1-5; the D is unclear. The germline V gene encodes CDR1 KGHSH and CDR2 LQKENI. The CDR3 has 13 amino acids. Trimming stripped 5 bases from V and 1 base from J, with 6 bases between. The CDR3 region is CASSGNSNQPQHF. The CDR3 DNA reads TGTGCCAGCTCAGGGAACAGCAATCAGCCCCAGCATTTT.

The rearrangement uses TRBV20-1 and TRBJ2-5, with 8 bases that match TRBD1. V dropped 3 bases and J dropped 2; count of bases not matched to a gene: 8. The CDR3 loop spans 15 amino acids. CDR1 and CDR2 (germline): DFQATT, SNEGSKA (reference sequence). CDR3 in DNA: TGCAGTGCTAGTGGGGGACAGGCGATACAAGAGACCCAGTACTTC. Its protein is CSASGGQAIQETQYF.

The rearrangement uses TRBV10-3 and TRBJ2-3; TRBD2 matches at 11 bases. This CDR3 has 15 amino acids. Losses at the gene ends were 10 bases for V and 6 bases for J; bases not matched to a gene: 12. Germline CDR1 is ENHRY and CDR2 is SYGVKD. CDR3 region: CATSRTSGSGDTQYF. The CDR3 nucleotides read TGTGCCACCTCCCGCACTAGCGGGAGTGGTGATACGCAGTATTTT.

The chain recombines TRBV3-1 (or the pseudogene TRBV3-2) with TRBJ2-7; D might be TRBD2 (6 bases). The V gene's germline CDR1 is LGHDT and CDR2 YNNKEL (reference sequence). There are 14 residues in the CDR3. With 5 bases removed from V and 2 bases from J, the gap between germline ends came to 13 bases. The CDR3 loop is CASSFRGGTYEQYF. CDR3 bases: TGTGCCAGCAGCTTCCGGGGAGGAACCTACGAGCAGTACTTC.

This clone is a singleton in its sample. This chain joins TRBV19 and TRBJ1-5; 9 nucleotides agree with TRBD1. From germline, CDR1 is LNHDA and CDR2 SQIVND (reference sequence). There are 17 residues in the CDR3. V was clipped by 3 bases and J by 4 bases; unmatched bases: 10. The CDR3 sequence is CASSMDNRGLRNQPQHF. Written as DNA, the CDR3 is TGTGCCAGTAGTATGGACAACAGGGGGCTAAGGAATCAGCCCCAGCATTTT.

This chain joins TRBV5-1 and TRBJ1-1; 10 bases agree with TRBD1. CDR1 SGHRS and CDR2 YFSETQ come from the germline V gene. The CDR3 has 15 residues. V was pared by 2 bases and J by 5 bases, with 6 bases of the junction left unmatched. CDR3 in DNA: TGCGCCAGCAGCTTAGTCCCGGGACAGGGGACTGAAGCTTTCTTT. It encodes CASSLVPGQGTEAFF.

The sample holds one count of this clone. The sample carries other DNA sequences with the same CDR3. The V and J genes are TRBV9 and TRBJ2-3; 9 bases agree with TRBD2. The CDR3 length is 14 residues. With V trimmed by 5 bases and J by 5 bases, 6 bases remained unmatched. Germline V gives CDR1 SGDLS, CDR2 YYNGEE. CDR3 sequence: CASSVSGREDTQYF. The CDR3 DNA sequence: TGTGCCAGCAGTGTTAGCGGGAGAGAAGATACGCAGTATTTT. Complete variable domain (other parts from reference TRBV9 and TRBJ2-3): DSGVTQTPKHLITATGQRVTLRCSPRSGDLSVYWYQQSLDQGLQFLIQYYNGEERAKGNILERFSAQQFPDLHSELNLSSLELGDSALYFCASSVSGREDTQYFGPGTRLTVL.

CDR3 region: CASSLGRGQYF. The CDR3 DNA sequence: TGTGCCAGCAGTTTAGGCCGGGGCCAGTACTTC. The chain carries TRBV12-3 or TRBV12-4 and TRBJ2-5, with TRBD2 as a possible D gene (5 bases). The CDR3 runs to 11 residues. The V and J ends lost 1 base and 10 bases respectively, with 7 bases between them.

The chain combines TRBV10-3 with TRBJ2-7, with TRBD2 identical over 13 bases. CDR1 is ENHRY, CDR2 SYGVKD, per germline. V lost 6 bases and J lost 4; bases outside the gene matches: 9. This CDR3 has 16 residues. This CDR3 is CAISYTGTSGKYEQYF. As DNA, the CDR3 is TGTGCCATCAGCTACACAGGGACTAGCGGGAAGTACGAGCAGTACTTC.

The chain has TRBV27 and TRBJ1-4; 8 bases match TRBD1. The CDR3 spans 16 residues. With 2 bases clipped from V and 8 bases from J, the junction kept 10 bases outside the gene matches. Germline V lookup: CDR1 MNHEY, CDR2 SMNVEV (reference sequence). This chain's CDR3 is CASSLRGQAPGEKLFF. In DNA, the CDR3 is TGTGCCAGCAGTTTAAGGGGACAGGCGCCGGGCGAAAAACTGTTTTTT. Combining the CDR3 with reference TRBV27 and TRBJ1-4 gives the whole variable domain EAQVTQNPRYLITVTGKKLTVTCSQNMNHEYMSWYRQDPGLGLRQIYYSMNVEVTDKGDVPEGYKVSRKEKRNFPLILESPSPNQTSLYFCASSLRGQAPGEKLFFGSGTQLSVL.

This clone was counted a few times. The V and J genes are TRBV5-1 and TRBJ1-1; 9 bases agree with TRBD1. The CDR3 is made up of 14 amino acids. V lost 2 bases and J lost 4; bases outside the gene matches: 3. The germline V gene has CDR1 SGHRS and CDR2 YFSETQ. The CDR3 region is CASSFGTGSTEAFF. CDR3 nucleotides: TGCGCCAGCAGCTTTGGGACAGGGTCCACTGAAGCTTTCTTT.

The chain is built from TRBV24-1 and TRBJ2-2, with TRBD1 matching 8 bases. With V trimmed by 8 bases and J by 1 base, 2 bases remained unmatched. The germline CDR1 and CDR2 sequences are KGHDR and SFDVKD. This CDR3 spans 14 amino acids. CDR3 amino acids: CATKGQGNTGELFF. CDR3 sequence (DNA): TGTGCCACCAAAGGACAGGGGAACACCGGGGAGCTGTTTTTT.

The chain is built from TRBV7-8 and TRBJ1-2, with D hard to call. Germline CDR1 and CDR2: SGHVS and FQNEAQ. The CDR3 contains 15 residues. Deletions cut 2 bases from V and 0 bases from J, with 10 bases between. The CDR3 nucleotides are TGTGCCAGCAGCTTAATGGCGATGGCTAACTATGGCTACACCTTC. Its protein is CASSLMAMANYGYTF.

The CDR3 nucleotides read TGTGCCAGCAGCAAAAATCGGACGGCTACCTACGAGCAGTACTTC. The encoded protein is CASSKNRTATYEQYF. The chain is built from TRBV21-1 and TRBJ2-7. TRBV21-1 is shown as a pseudogene. The CDR3 contains 15 residues.

This clone was detected once. This rearrangement joins TRBV7-3 to TRBJ1-1, with TRBD1 matching over 7 bases. This CDR3 is built from 17 residues. Trimming removed 0 bases from V and 5 bases from J; junction bases left unmatched: 12. The germline V gene has CDR1 SGHTA and CDR2 FQGTGA. CDR3 DNA sequence: TGTGCCAGCAGCTTAACCCAGGACCGACAGGGATGGACTGAAGCTTTCTTT. This gives the protein CASSLTQDRQGWTEAFF.

This clone was observed a handful of times. V and J are TRBV24-1 and TRBJ2-1; TRBD2 might be the D (6 bases). Germline CDR1 and CDR2: KGHDR and SFDVKD. This CDR3 has 14 amino acids. The V and J ends lost 3 bases and 10 bases respectively, with 15 bases between them. The CDR3, as DNA: TGTGCCACCAGTGATCAGGGACTGCCAGGCGAGCAGTTCTTC. It specifies CATSDQGLPGEQFF.

This sequence joins TRBV19 and TRBJ1-1, with D tentatively TRBD1 (5 bases). V lost 8 bases and J 4 bases, leaving 17 bases between the germline ends. The CDR3 runs 14 residues. Per germline, CDR1 LNHDA and CDR2 SQIVND (reference sequence). The CDR3 sequence is CASGRGDVSTEAFF. CDR3 in DNA: TGTGCCAGTGGTCGGGGCGATGTGAGCACTGAAGCTTTCTTT.

The chain uses TRBV5-1 and TRBJ1-1; no reliable D call. The germline CDR1 and CDR2 sequences are SGHRS and YFSETQ. The V end was cut by 5 bases, the J end by 8 bases, with 10 bases between. The CDR3 has 11 amino acids. DNA for the CDR3: TGCGCCAGCAGAGACCAGGTCGAAGCTTTCTTT. It translates to CASRDQVEAFF.